These T cell receptor beta chains were read from a single sample in a study of blood T cells in healthy people across ages. TCRdb re-called the 5' RACE reads with MiXCR, one entry per CDR3 protein. Of 1.8 million or so distinct CDR3 sequences listed, roughly two fifths are singletons. The sample was blood. The receptors originated from a human donor in good health. Each CDR3 is given without its conserved first and last residue.

>TRBV5-5|TRBJ2-7
ASSLRSALAGGYEQY
>TRBV28|TRBJ2-5
ASSTQRDRGLETQY
>TRBV6-4|TRBJ2-1
ATRRPRLAIFVNEQF
>TRBV10-3|TRBJ2-1
AITPGDRGLHEQF
>TRBV12-3/TRBV12-4|TRBJ2-4
ASSLSGGNKNIQY
>TRBV27|TRBJ2-3
ATAPRRGGTDTQY
>TRBV3-1|TRBJ2-1
AGSHSARRGDIYNEQF
>TRBV24-1|TRBJ1-5
ATSDIRVSRQPQH
>TRBV20-1|TRBJ2-7
SARERYMGLAGGKRSYEQY
>TRBV9|TRBJ1-4
ASSPRRGLTNEKLF
>TRBV20-1|TRBJ1-5
SATGTGNQPQH
>TRBV7-9|.
ASSFSDRGDHYEQY
>TRBV29-1|TRBJ1-2
SDPPGQGGYGYT
>TRBV4-3|TRBJ1-2
ASSHLAVKGNYDYT
>TRBV4-3|TRBJ2-5
AGSYLAGGPGTQY
>TRBV5-1|TRBJ2-5
ASSLDLAGTQY
>TRBV6-6|TRBJ2-3
ASKLLGSTDTQY
>TRBV24-1|TRBJ2-7
ATSEGSNSGDEQY
>TRBV20-1|TRBJ2-7
SARVVTHEQY
>TRBV6-2/TRBV6-3|TRBJ2-1
ASSSYGRVGVNEQF
>TRBV7-8|TRBJ2-5
ASSRGVGQETQY
>TRBV4-2|TRBJ1-2
ASSQEVRGGQRGYT